This T cell receptor beta chain was sequenced during a study of shared clonotypes between healthy human individuals. Notes on the study in general: Donor scarcity curtailed the genetic and exposure-history diversity represented herein. Sampling included only blood; tissue repertoires likely differ.

Germline V gene lookup returns CDR1 SEHNR and CDR2 FQNEAQ (reference sequence). V lost 11 bases, J lost 7 bases, and 20 bases lay in between. The CDR3 spans 14 residues. The authors ran unsorted PBMC replicate PCRs on 250 to 350 ng DNA, about 30,000 T cell genomes. Methods used by the authors: ImmunoSEQ junction-only sequences lacked quality scores, so their filtering differed. Produced via immunoSEQ multiplex PCR; TCRdb's table is partial and in-frame only. V, J and clone size reflect that table, while D and trimming were determined from the DNA. Among 450,000 to 550,000 clones, 70% to 80% were seen once, and the ten largest hold approximately 13%. About this clone itself: Its antigen is not identified.

This receptor was obtained from a woman in her 40s in good health. Some clones in this sample may be carry-over from other donors' samples. The specimen sequenced was PBMCs. The V and J genes are TRBV7-9 and TRBJ1-4; D not certain. In DNA form, the CDR3 reads TGTGCCGGTACCAAGACGGGCTTTACTGAAAAACTGTTTTTT. It is translated as CAGTKTGFTEKLFF.